This T cell receptor (beta chain) was identified in a study of T cell responses to AZD1222 COVID-19 vaccine. Overall study results and limits: White British donors predominated, females outnumbered males, and clonal diversity was possibly underestimated. Baseline seropositivity occurred in only 5 to 7 AZD1222 recipients.

This table comes from immunoSEQ multiplex PCR, and its TCRdb copy is limited to in-frame clones, with some not included. The sample includes 120,000 or so clones, approximately 85% of them seen just once. CDR1 is SGHDN and CDR2 is FVKESK in the germline V gene. The CDR3 is 16 amino acids. V lost 4 bases to trimming and J lost 2 bases; unmatched junction nucleotides: 8. Regarding this clone: Its antigen is unknown.

Sequencing used peripheral blood, obtained on day 0 of AZD1222 vaccination. The chain employs TRBV14 and TRBJ2-3; 8 bases line up with TRBD2. This clonotype was sampled from an adult in good health. The CDR3 region has the DNA TGTGCCAGCAGCCCAACCGGCGGGGGGTACACAGATACGCAGTATTTT. Translated, it gives CASSPTGGGYTDTQYF.